Listed below are T cell receptor beta chains from one sample, sequenced in a study of radiation and T cells in renal cell carcinoma. Clones were read by immunoSEQ multiplex PCR, and TCRdb kept only the in-frame ones, dropping some. The profile shows some 75,000 clones, about 80% of them singletons. Sequencing used blood, obtained from a patient whose treatment included radiotherapy and nephrectomy. The receptors originated from a man between 60 and 70 years old with renal cell carcinoma. Each CDR3 is given with its conserved first and last residue. A D gene is named only where the DNA matches it firmly. Expanded clones get a size class; other rows say once, few or many, or leave the size out.

TRBJ2-3,.,TRBD1,TRBV5-1,CASSSRDSTTDTQYF,TGCGCCAGCAGCTCCCGGGACAGCACGACAGATACGCAGTATTTT
TRBJ2-5,.,.,TRBV7-8,CASSLKRIMRIETQYF,TGTGCCAGCAGCTTAAAACGGATAATGAGGATAGAGACCCAGTACTTC
TRBJ2-3,.,TRBD2,TRBV27,CASSRPGRGAGTDTQYF,TGTGCCAGCAGCCGGCCAGGGAGGGGAGCGGGCACAGATACGCAGTATTTT
TRBJ2-1,.,TRBD2,TRBV2,CASRVVLAGGEQFF,TGTGCCAGCAGGGTAGTACTAGCGGGTGGGGAGCAGTTCTTC
TRBJ1-1,.,.,TRBV5-1,CASSLRGPNTEAFF,TGCGCCAGCAGCTTACGGGGCCCGAACACTGAAGCTTTCTTT
TRBJ2-1,once,.,TRBV7-9,CASSPLWAIGDNEQFF,TGTGCCAGCAGCCCCCTTTGGGCTATAGGCGACAATGAGCAGTTCTTC
TRBJ1-3,.,.,TRBV10-3,CAISESTGGSSGNTIYF,TGTGCCATCAGTGAGAGCACCGGGGGGAGCTCTGGAAACACCATATATTTT
TRBJ2-1,.,TRBD2,TRBV9,CASSVATSGRHEQFF,TGTGCCAGCAGCGTAGCGACTAGCGGGAGACATGAGCAGTTCTTC
TRBJ2-1,.,TRBD2,TRBV6-5,CASSYGSGSSEQFF,TGTGCCAGCAGTTACGGTAGCGGGAGTAGTGAGCAGTTCTTC
TRBJ2-1,.,.,TRBV5-1,CASSLRPSYNEQFF,TGCGCCAGCAGCCTTCGCCCATCCTACAATGAGCAGTTCTTC
TRBJ1-5,.,TRBD1,TRBV5-8,CASSSGQGGWSNQPQHF,TGTGCCAGCAGCTCAGGACAGGGGGGATGGTCTAATCAGCCCCAGCATTTT
TRBJ2-1,once,TRBD2,TRBV19,CASSVSGTRDQYNEQFF,TGTGCCAGTAGTGTCTCCGGGACTAGGGACCAATACAATGAGCAGTTCTTC